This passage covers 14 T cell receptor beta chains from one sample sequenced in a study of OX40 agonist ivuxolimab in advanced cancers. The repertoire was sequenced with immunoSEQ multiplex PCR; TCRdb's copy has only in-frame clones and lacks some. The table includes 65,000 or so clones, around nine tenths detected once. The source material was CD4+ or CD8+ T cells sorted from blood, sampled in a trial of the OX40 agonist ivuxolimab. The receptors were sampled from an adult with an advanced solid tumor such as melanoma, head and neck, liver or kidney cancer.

The CDR3 is CASSYLTGEQYF. Here the CDR3 DNA reads TGTGCCAGCAGCTATCTCACGGGGGAGCAGTACTTC. V is TRBV7-6 and J is TRBJ2-5; maybe TRBD2 (6 bases). Trimming removed 4 bases from V and 11 bases from J, with 14 bases in between. Germline assignment: CDR1 SGHVS and CDR2 FNYEAQ. The CDR3 is made up of 12 amino acids.

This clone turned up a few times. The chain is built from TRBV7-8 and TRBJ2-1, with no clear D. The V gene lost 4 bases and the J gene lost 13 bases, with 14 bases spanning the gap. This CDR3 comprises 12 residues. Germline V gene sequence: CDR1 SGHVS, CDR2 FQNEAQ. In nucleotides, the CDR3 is TGTGCCAGCAGCTCTGGGGTGGGTGGTCAGTTCTTC. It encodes CASSSGVGGQFF.

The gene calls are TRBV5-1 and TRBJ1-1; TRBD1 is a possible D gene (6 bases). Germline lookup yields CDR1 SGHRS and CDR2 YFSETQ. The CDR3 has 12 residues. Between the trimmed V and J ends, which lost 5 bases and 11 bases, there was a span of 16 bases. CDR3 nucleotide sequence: TGCGCCAGCAGTTGGGCAGGGGATTCGGCTTTCTTT. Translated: CASSWAGDSAFF.

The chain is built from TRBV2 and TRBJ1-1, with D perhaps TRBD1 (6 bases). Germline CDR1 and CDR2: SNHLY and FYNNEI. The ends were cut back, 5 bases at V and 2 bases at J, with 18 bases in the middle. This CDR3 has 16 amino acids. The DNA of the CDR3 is TGTGCCAGCAGTTCACGTGTGGCAGGGGCCAACACTGAAGCTTTCTTT. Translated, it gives CASSSRVAGANTEAFF.

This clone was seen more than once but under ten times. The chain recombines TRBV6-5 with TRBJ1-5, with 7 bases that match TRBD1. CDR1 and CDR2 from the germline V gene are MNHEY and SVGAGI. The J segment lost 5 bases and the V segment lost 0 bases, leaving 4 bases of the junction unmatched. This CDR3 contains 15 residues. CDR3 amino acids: CASSYSRGGDQPQHF. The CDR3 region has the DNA TGTGCCAGCAGTTACTCGAGAGGGGGCGATCAGCCCCAGCATTTT.

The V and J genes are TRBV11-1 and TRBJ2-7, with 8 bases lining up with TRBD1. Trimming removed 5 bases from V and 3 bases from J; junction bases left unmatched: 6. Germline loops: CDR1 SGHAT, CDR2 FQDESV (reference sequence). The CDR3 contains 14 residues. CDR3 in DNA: TGTGCCAGCAGCCCCGTCAGGGGGCACTACGAGCAGTACTTC. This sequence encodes CASSPVRGHYEQYF. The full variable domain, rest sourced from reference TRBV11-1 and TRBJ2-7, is EAEVAQSPRYKITEKSQAVAFWCDPISGHATLYWYRQILGQGPELLVQFQDESVVDDSQLPKDRFSAERLKGVDSTLKIQPAELGDSAMYLCASSPVRGHYEQYFGPGTRLTVT.

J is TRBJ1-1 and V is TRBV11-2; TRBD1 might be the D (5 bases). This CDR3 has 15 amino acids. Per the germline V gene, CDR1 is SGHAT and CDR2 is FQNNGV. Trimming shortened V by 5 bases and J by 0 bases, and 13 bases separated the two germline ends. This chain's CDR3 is CASSPNWGLNTEAFF. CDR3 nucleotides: TGTGCCAGCAGCCCCAATTGGGGACTGAACACTGAAGCTTTCTTT.

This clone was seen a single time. The CDR3 DNA sequence: TGTGCCAGCAGTCCGTCAGGGACTGCGGGGCGAGAGACCCAGTACTTC. Translated, it gives CASSPSGTAGRETQYF. The chain is built from TRBV27 and TRBJ2-5; the D gene is possibly TRBD2 (6 bases). Germline V CDR1 and CDR2: MNHEY, SMNVEV (reference sequence). CDR3 length equals 16 residues. V lost 5 bases, J lost 4 bases, and 20 bases lay in between.

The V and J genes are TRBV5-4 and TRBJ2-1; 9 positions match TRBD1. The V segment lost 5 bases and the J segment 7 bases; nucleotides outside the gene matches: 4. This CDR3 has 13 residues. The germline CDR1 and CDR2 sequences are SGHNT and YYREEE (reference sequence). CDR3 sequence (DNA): TGTGCCAGCAGTTGGACAGGGGTGAATGAGCAGTTCTTC. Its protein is CASSWTGVNEQFF.

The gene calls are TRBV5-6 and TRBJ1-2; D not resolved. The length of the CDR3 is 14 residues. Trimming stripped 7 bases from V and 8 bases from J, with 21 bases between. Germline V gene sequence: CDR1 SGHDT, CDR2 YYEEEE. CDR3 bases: TGTGCCAGCTCTTTGGGAAGACGGAACAACGGCTACACCTTC. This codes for CASSLGRRNNGYTF.

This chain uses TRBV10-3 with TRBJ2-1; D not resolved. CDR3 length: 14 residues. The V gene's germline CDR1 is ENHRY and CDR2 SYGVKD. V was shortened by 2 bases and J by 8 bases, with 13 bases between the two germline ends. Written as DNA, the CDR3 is TGTGCCATCAGTGAGAGCCTGGTGGGCCATGAGCAGTTCTTC. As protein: CAISESLVGHEQFF.

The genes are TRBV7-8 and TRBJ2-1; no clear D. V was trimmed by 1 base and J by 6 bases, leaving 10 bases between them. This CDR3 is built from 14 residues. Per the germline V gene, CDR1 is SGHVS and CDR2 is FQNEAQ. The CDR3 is CASSLGQSTNEQFF. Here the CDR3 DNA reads TGTGCCAGCAGCTTAGGCCAGTCTACCAATGAGCAGTTCTTC.

CDR3 loop: CAWGTSTYEQYF. CDR3 bases: TGTGCCTGGGGCACCTCTACCTACGAGCAGTACTTC. This chain joins TRBV30 and TRBJ2-7; D is uncertain. This CDR3 is 12 amino acids long. The V and J ends lost 5 bases and 2 bases respectively, with 10 bases between them. CDR1 GTSNPN and CDR2 SVGIG come from the germline V gene (reference sequence). Supplemented by reference TRBV30 and TRBJ2-7, the full variable domain reads SQTIHQWPATLVQPVGSPLSLECTVEGTSNPNLYWYRQAAGRGLQLLFYSVGIGQISSEVPQNLSASRPQDRQFILSSKKLLLSDSGFYLCAWGTSTYEQYFGPGTRLTVT.

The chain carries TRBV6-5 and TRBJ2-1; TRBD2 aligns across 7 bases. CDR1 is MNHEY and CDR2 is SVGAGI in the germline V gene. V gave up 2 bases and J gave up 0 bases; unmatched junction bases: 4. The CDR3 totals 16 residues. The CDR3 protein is CASSYSGLGSYNEQFF. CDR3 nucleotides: TGTGCCAGCAGTTACAGTGGACTAGGCTCCTACAATGAGCAGTTCTTC.